The 22 T cell receptor beta chains reported below all come from one sample, sequenced in a study of blood T cell repertoires in COVID-19. Assay used: immunoSEQ multiplex PCR; TCRdb lists only in-frame clones, some missing. In the table there are 150,000 to 200,000 clones, 89% of which are singletons. Input material: PBMCs or T cells enriched from blood (not recorded which). These TCRs come from a woman in her 40s with acute COVID-19.

The chain employs TRBV29-1 and TRBJ2-1; 12 bases map to TRBD2. V gave up 1 base and J gave up 4 bases; unmatched junction bases: 8. This CDR3 has 17 residues. Germline CDR1 and CDR2: SQVTM and ANQGSEA. In DNA form, the CDR3 reads TGCAGCGTTGAAGGGCTAGCGGGAGGGCCAGGTTACAATGAGCAGTTCTTC. This translates into CSVEGLAGGPGYNEQFF.

Comments on this clone: The junction departs from the called germline gene at one end, perhaps through a read error. The chain uses TRBV7-7 and TRBJ2-7; D is possibly TRBD2 (6 bases). CDR3 length: 14 amino acids. Germline lookup yields CDR1 SSHAT and CDR2 FNYEAQ (reference sequence). CDR3 sequence (DNA): TGTGCTAGCAGCTCCGCCGGGGACTCGGATGAGCAGTACTTC. This translates into CASSSAGDSDEQYF.

The chain has TRBV2 and TRBJ1-2, with D unresolved. V was shortened by 3 bases and J by 0 bases, with 8 bases between the two germline ends. CDR3 length equals 14 residues. Germline CDR1 SNHLY, CDR2 FYNNEI. In DNA, the CDR3 is TGTGCCAGCAGTGACGATAGATCTAACTATGGCTACACCTTC. Amino acids: CASSDDRSNYGYTF. Full variable domain (rest looked up from reference TRBV2 and TRBJ1-2): EPEVTQTPSHQVTQMGQEVILRCVPISNHLYFYWYRQILGQKVEFLVSFYNNEISEKSEIFDDQFSVERPDGSNFTLKIRSTKLEDSAMYFCASSDDRSNYGYTFGSGTRLTVV.

This chain links TRBV28 with TRBJ1-3; 8 nucleotides match TRBD1. The CDR3 extends over 14 amino acids. With 8 bases clipped from V and 0 bases from J, the junction kept 3 bases outside the gene matches. Per the germline V gene, CDR1 is MDHEN and CDR2 is SYDVKM. The CDR3 sequence: CASRGQGSGNTIYF. The CDR3 region has the DNA TGTGCCAGCCGCGGACAGGGCTCTGGAAACACCATATATTTT. The full variable domain, in which reference TRBV28 and TRBJ1-3 provide the parts outside the CDR3, is DVKVTQSSRYLVKRTGEKVFLECVQDMDHENMFWYRQDPGLGLRLIYFSYDVKMKEKGDIPEGYSVSREKKERFSLILESASTNQTSMYLCASRGQGSGNTIYFGEGSWLTVV.

The table lists this clone with a few counts. V is TRBV5-8 and J is TRBJ2-3; weak D call: TRBD2 (5 bases). The ends were cut back, 3 bases at V and 2 bases at J, with 16 bases in the middle. The CDR3 is 16 amino acids. The germline gives CDR1 SGHTS, CDR2 YDEGEE. CDR3 nucleotide sequence: TGTGCCAGCAGCTCGGGATCGGTAGGGCTCACAGATACGCAGTATTTT. Amino acids: CASSSGSVGLTDTQYF.

The chain combines TRBV27 with TRBJ1-3, with 8 positions matching TRBD1. This CDR3 is 15 amino acids long. Germline V gene sequence: CDR1 MNHEY, CDR2 SMNVEV (reference sequence). The V and J ends lost 6 bases and 1 base, in that order; junction bases with no gene match: 5. CDR3 sequence: CASRRTGQSGNTIYF. The DNA for the CDR3 is TGTGCCAGCAGAAGGACAGGGCAGTCTGGAAACACCATATATTTT.

The J gene is TRBJ1-1, the V gene TRBV29-1; 8 nucleotides match TRBD1. The V gene's germline CDR1 is SQVTM and CDR2 ANQGSEA. The CDR3 contains 13 residues. The J segment lost 1 base and the V segment lost 8 bases, leaving 6 bases of the junction unmatched. CDR3 sequence reads: CSTSQGGNTEAFF. The CDR3 DNA sequence: TGCAGCACGTCACAGGGGGGGAACACTGAAGCTTTCTTT. Variable domain in full (rest from reference TRBV29-1 and TRBJ1-1): SAVISQKPSRDICQRGTSLTIQCQVDSQVTMMFWYRQQPGQSLTLIATANQGSEATYESGFVIDKFPISRPNLTFSTLTVSNMSPEDSSIYLCSTSQGGNTEAFFGQGTRLTVV.

This clone was detected a few times. V and J are TRBV19 and TRBJ2-5; 10 bases align to TRBD1. The V segment lost 2 bases and the J segment 3 bases; nucleotides outside the gene matches: 3. This CDR3 is built from 15 residues. The germline CDR1 and CDR2 sequences are LNHDA and SQIVND (reference sequence). The CDR3 loop reads CASSITGTGEETQYF. Written as DNA, the CDR3 is TGTGCCAGTAGTATAACCGGGACAGGGGAAGAGACCCAGTACTTC.

This clone turned up a few times. V and J are TRBV10-1 and TRBJ2-7; TRBD1 is a possible D gene (6 bases). CDR3 length equals 14 residues. Germline lookup yields CDR1 WNHNN and CDR2 SYGVQD (reference sequence). Trimming shortened V by 7 bases and J by 5 bases, and 18 bases separated the two germline ends. Here the CDR3 DNA reads TGCGCCAGCATCCTAGGGGCAGGGGAGAACGAGCAGTACTTC. Translated: CASILGAGENEQYF.

The chain has TRBV6-2 or TRBV6-3 and TRBJ2-1, with 7 bases fitting TRBD2. The CDR3 is 14 amino acids. Trimming took 2 bases from V and 9 from J; bases not matched to a gene: 7. The germline CDR1 and CDR2 sequences are MNHEY and SVGEGT. CDR3 bases: TGTGCCAGCAGTTACAATCTTCAGCGGGGTGAGCAGTTCTTC. This encodes CASSYNLQRGEQFF.

The V call is TRBV5-4, the J call TRBJ2-3, with D perhaps TRBD2 (6 bases). V was clipped by 0 bases and J by 1 base, with 6 bases between them. Germline V gives CDR1 SGHNT, CDR2 YYREEE (reference sequence). This CDR3 is 14 amino acids long. This CDR3 reads CASSLAGGTDTQYF. CDR3 DNA: TGTGCCAGCAGCTTGGCGGGAGGCACAGATACGCAGTATTTT.

This rearrangement joins TRBV24-1 to TRBJ2-1; D might be TRBD2 (6 bases). Trimming removed 4 bases at V and 7 bases at J, with 13 bases between. CDR3 size: 14 residues. CDR1 KGHDR and CDR2 SFDVKD come from the germline V gene. The CDR3: CATSDPGGGNEQFF. CDR3 DNA: TGTGCCACCAGTGACCCCGGTGGGGGGAATGAGCAGTTCTTC.

V gene TRBV7-2 combines with J gene TRBJ2-3; D is uncertain. Trimming left V 6 bases short and J 2 bases short, with 12 bases between. The length of the CDR3 is 14 residues. From germline, CDR1 is SGHTA and CDR2 FQGNSA. CDR3 sequence: CASRMARNTDTQYF. CDR3 DNA sequence: TGTGCCAGCAGAATGGCTCGCAACACAGATACGCAGTATTTT.

V is TRBV11-1 and J is TRBJ2-1; D is unclear. The CDR3 has 16 amino acids. Trimming stripped 0 bases from V and 0 bases from J, with 9 bases between. Germline values: CDR1 SGHAT, CDR2 FQDESV (reference sequence). CDR3 loop: CASSLAPLSSYNEQFF. In DNA form, the CDR3 reads TGTGCCAGCAGCTTAGCCCCCCTTAGCTCCTACAATGAGCAGTTCTTC. The variable domain in full, completed from reference TRBV11-1 and TRBJ2-1, reads EAEVAQSPRYKITEKSQAVAFWCDPISGHATLYWYRQILGQGPELLVQFQDESVVDDSQLPKDRFSAERLKGVDSTLKIQPAELGDSAMYLCASSLAPLSSYNEQFFGPGTRLTVL.

This clone was detected only a few times. The chain is built from TRBV6-5 and TRBJ2-1; possible D gene TRBD2, 5 bases. Trimming left V 2 bases short and J 0 bases short, with 11 bases between. The CDR3 loop spans 16 amino acids. Looked up from germline, CDR1 is MNHEY and CDR2 is SVGAGI. CDR3 loop: CASSYTTSSSYNEQFF. The CDR3 DNA reads as TGTGCCAGCAGTTACACCACTAGTTCCTCCTACAATGAGCAGTTCTTC.

The chain has TRBV6-2 or TRBV6-3 and TRBJ1-1, with 7 nucleotides matching TRBD1. Germline V gene sequence: CDR1 MNHEY, CDR2 SVGEGT. With V trimmed by 2 bases and J by 4 bases, 10 bases remained unmatched. CDR3 length: 16 residues. CDR3 coding DNA: TGTGCCAGCAGTTACCAAGACAGGGAATTGTCCACTGAAGCTTTCTTT. This gives the protein CASSYQDRELSTEAFF.

The chain has TRBV28 and TRBJ1-2, with D uncertain. CDR3 size: 13 residues. The germline V and J ends were trimmed by 6 bases and 4 bases, with 12 bases remaining between them. From germline, CDR1 is MDHEN and CDR2 SYDVKM. The CDR3 sequence is CASSPQQLYGYTF. CDR3 nucleotide sequence: TGTGCCAGCAGCCCTCAACAGCTCTATGGCTACACCTTC.

This chain links TRBV6-6 with TRBJ2-7; 8 bases are shared with TRBD1. Trimming removed 2 bases from V and 2 bases from J; junction bases left unmatched: 8. Germline V CDR1 and CDR2: MNHNY, SVGAGI (reference sequence). The CDR3 spans 16 residues. CDR3 residues: CASSYGSTGATYEQYF. In nucleotides, the CDR3 is TGTGCCAGCAGTTACGGTTCGACAGGGGCCACCTACGAGCAGTACTTC.

The chain combines TRBV24-1 with TRBJ2-7, with 8 bases identical to TRBD2. CDR1 and CDR2 from the germline V gene are KGHDR and SFDVKD. CDR3 length equals 17 residues. J gave up 0 bases and V 1 base, and 7 bases lay outside the gene matches. CDR3 region: CATSDFRGRCYSYEQYF. CDR3 nucleotides: TGTGCCACCAGTGATTTCCGCGGGAGGTGCTACTCCTACGAGCAGTACTTC.

This clone was seen a few times. V and J are TRBV5-1 and TRBJ2-7; a possible D gene is TRBD2 (5 bases). V shed 2 bases and J shed 8 bases, with 20 bases lying between them. This CDR3 has 15 amino acids. Germline CDR1 reads SGHRS; CDR2 reads YFSETQ. This CDR3 is CASSFEGVNPTQQYF. The CDR3 DNA follows: TGCGCCAGCAGCTTTGAGGGAGTGAACCCTACGCAGCAGTACTTC.

The chain employs TRBV20-1 and TRBJ2-1; D is perhaps TRBD2 (5 bases). The CDR3 is 11 amino acids. Germline V gene data show CDR1 as DFQATT and CDR2 as SNEGSKA (reference sequence). V was cut by 3 bases and J by 9 bases, with 9 bases left in between. The CDR3 bases are TGCAGTGCTAGGTGGGCGGGTGAGCAGTTCTTC. Protein: CSARWAGEQFF.

V and J are TRBV7-6 and TRBJ1-1; 7 positions agree with TRBD1. The CDR3 has 15 amino acids. The germline gives CDR1 SGHVS, CDR2 FNYEAQ. V lost 5 bases, J lost 5 bases, and 11 bases stayed unmatched. CDR3 nucleotides: TGTGCCAGCAGCCGAAGGGACAGCTCCGTGACTGAAGCTTTCTTT. Protein: CASSRRDSSVTEAFF.